This is a list of T cell receptor beta chains from one sample in a study of cytomegalovirus exposure and HLA in healthy donors. Profiled with immunoSEQ multiplex PCR; TCRdb holds only in-frame clones, not every one. The profile covers 150,000 to 200,000 clones, with roughly four fifths appearing a single time and 1.5% to 2% taken by the ten largest. Sequenced sample: PBMCs. Receptors originate from a man between 25 and 39 years old in good health and CMV-seronegative. Each CDR3 is given with its conserved first and last residue. A D gene is named only where the DNA matches it firmly. Not all rows give a size; the values are once, few, many and, for expanded clones, a class.

V	D	size	J	DNA	CDR3
TRBV7-9	TRBD1	NA	TRBJ2-2	TGTGCCAGCCACCTACAGGGGGCCGGGGAGCTGTTTTTT	CASHLQGAGELFF
TRBV2	TRBD1	NA	TRBJ2-7	TGTGCCAGCAGTGGTCTGGGACAGCCTTATGACTACGAGCAGTACTTC	CASSGLGQPYDYEQYF
TRBV15	NA	NA	TRBJ1-4	TGTGCCACCAGCAGCGGACCATGGGGGGGCGATGAAAAACTGTTTTTT	CATSSGPWGGDEKLFF
TRBV6-4	TRBD1	NA	TRBJ1-5	TGTGCCAGCAGTGGGCGGACAGGCGATTATAGCAATCAGCCCCAGCATTTT	CASSGRTGDYSNQPQHF
TRBV4-2	NA	NA	TRBJ1-5	TGTGCCAGCAGCCAAGCCTACAGGGTTCGAACGGATCAGCCCCAGCATTTT	CASSQAYRVRTDQPQHF
TRBV18	NA	NA	TRBJ1-1	TGTGCCAGCTCACCGACAGGCTCTGAAGCTTTCTTT	CASSPTGSEAFF
TRBV10-1	TRBD1	NA	TRBJ2-7	TGCGCCAGCAGTGAGGGGCAGGGGGCCCACGAGCAGTACTTC	CASSEGQGAHEQYF
TRBV9	TRBD1	once	TRBJ1-1	TGTGCCAGCAGCTCAGACAGGGGCATGAACACTGAAGCTTTCTTT	CASSSDRGMNTEAFF
TRBV28	NA	NA	TRBJ2-7	TGTGCCAGCAGTTTACGAACGGGTCCCAGATCCTACGAGCAGTACTTC	CASSLRTGPRSYEQYF
TRBV6-5	NA	NA	TRBJ1-5	TGTGCCAGCGGCAGACAGGTGGATCAGCCCCAGCATTTT	CASGRQVDQPQHF
TRBV29-1	TRBD2	NA	TRBJ2-1	TGCAGCGGCCAGCGGGAGGGTTACAATGAGCAGTTCTTC	CSGQREGYNEQFF
TRBV18	TRBD1	NA	TRBJ2-1	TGTGCCAGCTCACCCTTGACAGGGGGAGGCGCCTACAATGAGCAGTTCTTC	CASSPLTGGGAYNEQFF
TRBV6-5	NA	few	TRBJ2-1	TGTGCCAGCAGTCAAGGGAGTTCGAGTGAGCAGTTCTTC	CASSQGSSSEQFF
TRBV28	TRBD2	NA	TRBJ2-7	TGTGCCAGCAACCCACTAGCGGGAGGCTACGAGCAGTACTTC	CASNPLAGGYEQYF
TRBV14	TRBD1	NA	TRBJ2-3	TGTGCCAGCAGCCTTCGTCCCGACAGGGTGAAGGATACGCAGTATTTT	CASSLRPDRVKDTQYF
TRBV4-1	NA	NA	TRBJ2-7	TGCGCCAGCAGCCAAGGGCCCGCCGACGAGCAGTACTTC	CASSQGPADEQYF
TRBV2	TRBD1	NA	TRBJ1-1	TGTGCCAGCAGTCCCCGGGACAGGGTGGAGGCTTTCTTT	CASSPRDRVEAFF
TRBV5-6	TRBD1	NA	TRBJ1-1	TGTGCCAGCAGCCCGGAGACAGGGATGGTGGGTGAAGCTTTCTTT	CASSPETGMVGEAFF